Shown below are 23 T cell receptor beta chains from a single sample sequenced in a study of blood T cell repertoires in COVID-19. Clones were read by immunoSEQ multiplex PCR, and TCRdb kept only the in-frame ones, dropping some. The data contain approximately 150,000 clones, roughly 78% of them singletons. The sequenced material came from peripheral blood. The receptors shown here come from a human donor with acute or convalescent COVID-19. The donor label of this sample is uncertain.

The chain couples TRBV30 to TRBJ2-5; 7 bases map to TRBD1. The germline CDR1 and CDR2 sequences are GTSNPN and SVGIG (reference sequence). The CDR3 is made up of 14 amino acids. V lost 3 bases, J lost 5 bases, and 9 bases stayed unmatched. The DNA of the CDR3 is TGTGCCTGGAGCGAACCGACAGGGACGGAGACCCAGTACTTC. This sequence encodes CAWSEPTGTETQYF.

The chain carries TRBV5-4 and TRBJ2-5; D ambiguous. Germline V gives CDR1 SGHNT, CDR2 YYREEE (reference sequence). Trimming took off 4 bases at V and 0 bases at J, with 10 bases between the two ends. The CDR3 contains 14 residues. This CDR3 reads CASSLSLYQETQYF. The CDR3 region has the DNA TGTGCCAGCAGCCTTTCTCTGTACCAAGAGACCCAGTACTTC.

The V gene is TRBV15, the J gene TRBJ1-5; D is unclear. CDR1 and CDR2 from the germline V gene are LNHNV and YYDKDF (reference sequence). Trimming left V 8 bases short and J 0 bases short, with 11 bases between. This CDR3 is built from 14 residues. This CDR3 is CATGEGFSNQPQHF. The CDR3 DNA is TGTGCCACCGGCGAGGGATTTAGCAATCAGCCCCAGCATTTT.

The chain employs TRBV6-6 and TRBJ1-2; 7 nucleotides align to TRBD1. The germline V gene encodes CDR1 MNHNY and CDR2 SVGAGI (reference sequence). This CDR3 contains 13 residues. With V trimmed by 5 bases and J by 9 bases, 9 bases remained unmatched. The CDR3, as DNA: TGTGCCAGCAGTCAAACAGGGGACTGGAGCTACACCTTC. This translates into CASSQTGDWSYTF.

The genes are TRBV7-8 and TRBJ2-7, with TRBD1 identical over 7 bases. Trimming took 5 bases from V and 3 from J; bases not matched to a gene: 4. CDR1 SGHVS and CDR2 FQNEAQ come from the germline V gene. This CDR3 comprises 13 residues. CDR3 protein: CASSRWDSYEQYF. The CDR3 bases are TGTGCCAGCAGCCGTTGGGACAGCTACGAGCAGTACTTC.

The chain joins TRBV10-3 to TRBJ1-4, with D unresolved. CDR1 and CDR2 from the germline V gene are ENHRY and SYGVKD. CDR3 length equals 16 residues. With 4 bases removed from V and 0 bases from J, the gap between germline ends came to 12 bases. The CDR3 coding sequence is TGTGCCATCAGTGCCACGGACTCTGCAACTAATGAAAAACTGTTTTTT. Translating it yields CAISATDSATNEKLFF.

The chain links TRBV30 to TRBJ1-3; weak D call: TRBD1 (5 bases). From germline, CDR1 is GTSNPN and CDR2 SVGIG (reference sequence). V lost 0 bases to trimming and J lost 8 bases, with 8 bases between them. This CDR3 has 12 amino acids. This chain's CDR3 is CAWSVGADTIYF. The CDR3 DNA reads TGTGCCTGGAGTGTAGGGGCGGACACCATATATTTT.

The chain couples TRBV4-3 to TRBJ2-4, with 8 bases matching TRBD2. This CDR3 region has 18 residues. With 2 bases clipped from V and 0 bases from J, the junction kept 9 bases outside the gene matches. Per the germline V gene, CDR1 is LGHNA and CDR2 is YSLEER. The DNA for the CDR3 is TGCGCCAGCAGCCAAATTAGGGGCGGGAGGATAGCCAAAAACATTCAGTACTTC. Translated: CASSQIRGGRIAKNIQYF.

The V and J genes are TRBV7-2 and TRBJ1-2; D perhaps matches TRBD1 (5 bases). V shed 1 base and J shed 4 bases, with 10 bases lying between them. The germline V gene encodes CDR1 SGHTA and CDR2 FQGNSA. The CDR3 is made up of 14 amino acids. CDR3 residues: CASSLDRQTYGYTF. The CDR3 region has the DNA TGTGCCAGCAGCTTAGATAGACAGACCTATGGCTACACCTTC.

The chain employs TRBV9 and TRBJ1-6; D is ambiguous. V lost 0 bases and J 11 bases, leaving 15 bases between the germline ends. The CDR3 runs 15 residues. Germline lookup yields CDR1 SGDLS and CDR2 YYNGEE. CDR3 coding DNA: TGTGCCAGCAGCGTAGGTGGGGAGGTTATGGCACCCCTCCACTTT. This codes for CASSVGGEVMAPLHF.

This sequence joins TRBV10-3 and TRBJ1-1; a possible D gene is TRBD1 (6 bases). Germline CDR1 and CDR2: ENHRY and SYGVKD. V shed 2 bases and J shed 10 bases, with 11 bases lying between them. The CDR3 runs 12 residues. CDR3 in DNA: TGTGCCATCAGTGAGCTACAGGGCAGAGCTTTCTTT. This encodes CAISELQGRAFF.

The CDR3 sequence is CAIRGGSNQPQHF. CDR3 DNA: TGTGCCATCAGGGGAGGTAGCAATCAGCCCCAGCATTTT. The chain uses TRBV10-3 and TRBJ1-5; D not resolved. CDR1 is ENHRY, CDR2 SYGVKD, per germline. V lost 6 bases and J 0 bases, leaving 6 bases between the germline ends. CDR3 size: 13 residues.

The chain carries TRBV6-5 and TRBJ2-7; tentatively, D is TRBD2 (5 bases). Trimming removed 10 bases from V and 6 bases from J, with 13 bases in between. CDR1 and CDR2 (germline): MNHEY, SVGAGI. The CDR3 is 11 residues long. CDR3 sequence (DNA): TGTGCCATCCTGCTAGCCGCCGAGCAGTACTTC. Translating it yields CAILLAAEQYF.

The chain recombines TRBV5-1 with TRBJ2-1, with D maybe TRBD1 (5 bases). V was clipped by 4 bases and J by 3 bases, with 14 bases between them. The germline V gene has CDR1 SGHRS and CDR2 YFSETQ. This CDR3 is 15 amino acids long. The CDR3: CASSPLKGVYNEQFF. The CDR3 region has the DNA TGCGCCAGCAGCCCTCTTAAAGGGGTCTACAATGAGCAGTTCTTC.

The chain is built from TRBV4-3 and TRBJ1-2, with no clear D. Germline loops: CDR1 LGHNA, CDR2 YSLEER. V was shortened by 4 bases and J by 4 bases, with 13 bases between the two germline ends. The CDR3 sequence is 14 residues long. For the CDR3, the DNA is TGCGCCAGCAGCCCCCTCTGGGCCCCCTATGGCTACACCTTC. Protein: CASSPLWAPYGYTF.

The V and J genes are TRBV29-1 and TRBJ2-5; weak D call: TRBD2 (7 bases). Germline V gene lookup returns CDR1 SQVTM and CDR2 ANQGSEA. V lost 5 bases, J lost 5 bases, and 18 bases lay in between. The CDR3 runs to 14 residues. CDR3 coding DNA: TGCAGCGTTCCCCCTGGGGGGGGCCGGGAGACCCAGTACTTC. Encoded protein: CSVPPGGGRETQYF.

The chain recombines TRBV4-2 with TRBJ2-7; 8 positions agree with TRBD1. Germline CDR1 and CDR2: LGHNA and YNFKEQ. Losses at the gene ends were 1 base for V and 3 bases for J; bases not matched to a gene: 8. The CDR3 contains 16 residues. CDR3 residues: CASSQAGGQGFYEQYF. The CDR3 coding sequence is TGTGCCAGCAGCCAAGCTGGAGGACAGGGATTCTACGAGCAGTACTTC.

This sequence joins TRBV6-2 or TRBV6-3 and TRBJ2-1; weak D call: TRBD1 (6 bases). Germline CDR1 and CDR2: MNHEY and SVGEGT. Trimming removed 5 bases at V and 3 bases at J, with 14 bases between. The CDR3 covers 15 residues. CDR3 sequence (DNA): TGTGCCAGCAGTAAAGGGACATCGAACTACAATGAGCAGTTCTTC. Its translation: CASSKGTSNYNEQFF.

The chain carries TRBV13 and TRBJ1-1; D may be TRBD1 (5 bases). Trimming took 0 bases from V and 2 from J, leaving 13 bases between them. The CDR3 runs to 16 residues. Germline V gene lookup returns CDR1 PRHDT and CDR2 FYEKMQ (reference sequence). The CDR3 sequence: CASSLGSPGPNTEAFF. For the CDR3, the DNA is TGTGCCAGCAGCTTAGGTTCGCCAGGGCCCAACACTGAAGCTTTCTTT.

The CDR3 DNA is TGTGCCAGTAGTATAGAGCGGGGGACGACCGGGGAGCTGTTTTTT. Translation gives CASSIERGTTGELFF. This chain joins TRBV19 and TRBJ2-2; the match to TRBD2 covers 7 bases. V dropped 0 bases and J dropped 5; count of bases not matched to a gene: 3. From germline, CDR1 is LNHDA and CDR2 SQIVND (reference sequence). The CDR3 runs to 15 residues. The full variable domain, completed using reference TRBV19 and TRBJ2-2, is DGGITQSPKYLFRKEGQNVTLSCEQNLNHDAMYWYRQDPGQGLRLIYYSQIVNDFQKGDIAEGYSVSREKKESFPLTVTSAQKNPTAFYLCASSIERGTTGELFFGEGSRLTVL.

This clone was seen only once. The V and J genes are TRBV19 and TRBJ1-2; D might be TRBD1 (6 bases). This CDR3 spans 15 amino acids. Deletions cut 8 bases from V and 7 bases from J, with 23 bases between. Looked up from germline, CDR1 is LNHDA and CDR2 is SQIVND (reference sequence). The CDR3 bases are TGTGCCAGTTCGAACCGGGACACGAAACTCCGTGGCTACACCTTC. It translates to CASSNRDTKLRGYTF.

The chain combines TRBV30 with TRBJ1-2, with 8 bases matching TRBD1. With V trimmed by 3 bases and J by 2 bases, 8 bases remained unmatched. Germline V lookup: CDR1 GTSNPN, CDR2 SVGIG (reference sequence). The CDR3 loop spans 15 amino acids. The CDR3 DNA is TGTGCCTGGAGATCGGACAGGGCCCGAAACTATGGCTACACCTTC. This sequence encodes CAWRSDRARNYGYTF.

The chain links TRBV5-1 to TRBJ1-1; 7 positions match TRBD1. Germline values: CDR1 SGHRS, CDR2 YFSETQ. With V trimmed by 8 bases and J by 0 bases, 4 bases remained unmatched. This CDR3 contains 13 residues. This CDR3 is CASTDRVNTEAFF. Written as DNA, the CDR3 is TGCGCCAGTACCGACAGGGTGAACACTGAAGCTTTCTTT.